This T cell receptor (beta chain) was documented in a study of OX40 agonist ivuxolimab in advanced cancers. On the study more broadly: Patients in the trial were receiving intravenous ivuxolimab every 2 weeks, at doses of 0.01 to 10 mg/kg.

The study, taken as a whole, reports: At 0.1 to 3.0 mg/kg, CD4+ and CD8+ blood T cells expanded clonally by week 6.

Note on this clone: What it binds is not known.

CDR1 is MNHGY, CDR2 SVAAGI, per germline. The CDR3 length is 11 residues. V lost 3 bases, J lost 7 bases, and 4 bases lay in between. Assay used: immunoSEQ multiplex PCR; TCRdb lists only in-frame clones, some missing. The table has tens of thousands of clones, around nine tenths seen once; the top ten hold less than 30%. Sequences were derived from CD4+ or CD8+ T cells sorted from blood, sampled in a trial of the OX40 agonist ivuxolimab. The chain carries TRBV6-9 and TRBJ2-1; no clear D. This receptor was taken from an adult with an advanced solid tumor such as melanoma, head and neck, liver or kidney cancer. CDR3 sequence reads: CASSYGNEQFF. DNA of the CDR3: TGTGCCAGCAGTTACGGAAATGAGCAGTTCTTC.